The entry that follows covers one T cell receptor (beta chain) sequence. Sequencing used immunoSEQ multiplex PCR; TCRdb keeps in-frame clones, though not all of them. The data hold approximately 190,000 clones, with 90% to 95% observed a single time. V was shortened by 6 bases and J by 1 base, with 15 bases between the two germline ends. CDR1 ENHRY and CDR2 SYGVKD come from the germline V gene. The CDR3 extends over 15 amino acids. The sample belongs to a study of control samples from healthy donors and cancer patients. This clonotype originated in a man aged 25-45 years in good health. Sequenced input: blood. This chain links TRBV10-3 with TRBJ1-1; D is possibly TRBD1 (5 bases). The CDR3 protein is CAIRRAGTENTEAFF. DNA for the CDR3: TGTGCCATCAGGCGGGCAGGGACCGAGAACACTGAAGCTTTCTTT.